The T cell receptor beta chain under discussion was sequenced for a study of technical replicates of blood from a handful of donors. The table came from immunoSEQ multiplex PCR; TCRdb's copy has only in-frame clones and leaves some out. This table holds 55,000 to 80,000 clones, about 96% found once. The CDR3 is 18 residues long. Germline CDR1 is ENHRY and CDR2 is SYGVKD. V lost 0 bases, J lost 2 bases, and 11 bases stayed unmatched. The chain has TRBV10-3 and TRBJ2-5; 8 bases fit TRBD2. The sample was T cells isolated from PBMCs. This clonotype was sampled from a human donor in good health. This chain's CDR3 is CAISESFGGGSLQETQYF. The DNA of the CDR3 is TGTGCCATCAGTGAGTCGTTTGGCGGGGGGTCCCTTCAAGAGACCCAGTACTTC.